These 20 T cell receptor beta chains share one sample of origin, sequenced in a study of blood T cell repertoires in COVID-19. TCRdb's table, derived via immunoSEQ multiplex PCR, lists solely in-frame clones and lacks some. The sample contains around 220,000 clones, roughly 88% of which appear only once. The sample was peripheral blood. The receptors here all came from a man aged 18 to 29 with active or convalescent COVID-19.

The J gene is TRBJ1-4, the V gene TRBV25-1; perhaps TRBD1 as D (5 bases). Germline assignment: CDR1 MGHDK and CDR2 SYGVNS. The CDR3 length is 17 residues. V dropped 1 base and J dropped 3 bases, with 15 bases sitting between them. CDR3 coding DNA: TGTGCCAGCAGTGAATTGGAGGGGATAAAGGCTAATGAAAAACTGTTTTTT. Translation: CASSELEGIKANEKLFF.

This clone was counted a few times. The chain has TRBV12-5 and TRBJ2-1; D is ambiguous. The CDR3 length is 13 residues. Germline lookup yields CDR1 LGHNT and CDR2 FRNRAP. Trimming removed 3 bases at V and 4 bases at J, with 7 bases between. CDR3 in amino acids: CASGFSHYNEQFF. Written as DNA, the CDR3 is TGTGCTAGTGGTTTTAGTCATTACAATGAGCAGTTCTTC.

J is TRBJ2-7 and V is TRBV29-1; D call uncertain. Trimming took off 5 bases at V and 6 bases at J, with 11 bases between the two ends. The CDR3 spans 11 residues. Germline values: CDR1 SQVTM, CDR2 ANQGSEA. The CDR3 region has the DNA TGCAGCGTTTCTGGGTCGGGCGAGCAGTACTTC. It codes for CSVSGSGEQYF.

With respect to this clone: Relative to the germline gene, one junction end is altered; a read error may explain this. The V call is TRBV7-7, the J call TRBJ1-3; possible D gene TRBD1, 6 bases. The CDR3 contains 15 residues. CDR1 and CDR2 from the germline V gene are SSHAT and FNYEAQ (reference sequence). The CDR3 bases are TGTGCTAGCAGCTCAGGGACAAACTCTGGAAACACCATATATTTT. Protein sequence: CASSSGTNSGNTIYF.

As regards this clone: A read error may account for a junction end that differs from germline. This chain uses TRBV7-7 with TRBJ2-1; perhaps TRBD2 as D (5 bases). In germline, CDR1 is SSHAT, CDR2 FNYEAQ (reference sequence). The CDR3 has 15 amino acids. CDR3 bases: TGTGCTAGCAGCTTGACTATAGGTATCGTGGCGGAGCAGTTCTTC. Encoded protein: CASSLTIGIVAEQFF.

This sequence joins TRBV19 and TRBJ1-2; D is undetermined. V lost 7 bases to trimming and J lost 2 bases, with 8 bases between them. CDR3 length: 12 residues. Germline V gene sequence: CDR1 LNHDA, CDR2 SQIVND (reference sequence). CDR3 DNA: TGTGCCAGTACGTCCGTGAACTATGGCTACACCTTC. It encodes CASTSVNYGYTF.

The chain uses TRBV6-5 and TRBJ2-1; D may be TRBD2 (7 bases). The ends were cut back, 6 bases at V and 3 bases at J, with 15 bases in the middle. The germline V gene has CDR1 MNHEY and CDR2 SVGAGI. The CDR3 has 15 amino acids. CDR3 residues: CASRAQGGGYNEQFF. DNA for the CDR3: TGTGCCAGCAGGGCCCAGGGAGGGGGCTACAATGAGCAGTTCTTC.

This clone was observed a handful of times. The rearrangement links TRBV5-4 to TRBJ1-3, with 8 bases aligning to TRBD1. CDR1 and CDR2 from the germline V gene are SGHNT and YYREEE (reference sequence). The junction had 8 bases not matched to a gene; V was cut back by 0 bases and J by 3 bases. There are 17 residues in the CDR3. DNA for the CDR3: TGTGCCAGCAGCTTGGTCCAGGGGGCGCGTCATGGAAACACCATATATTTT. Protein sequence: CASSLVQGARHGNTIYF.

This chain uses TRBV18 with TRBJ2-5; 7 positions agree with TRBD1. V lost 4 bases and J lost 4; bases outside the gene matches: 6. Germline V gene sequence: CDR1 KGHSH, CDR2 LQKENI. CDR3 length equals 14 residues. The CDR3 here is CASSQLDRVETQYF. DNA of the CDR3: TGTGCCAGCTCACAACTAGACAGGGTAGAGACCCAGTACTTC. The entire variable domain, with the rest obtained from reference TRBV18 and TRBJ2-5, is as follows: NAGVMQNPRHLVRRRGQEARLRCSPMKGHSHVYWYRQLPEEGLKFMVYLQKENIIDESGMPKERFSAEFPKEGPSILRIQQVVRGDSAAYFCASSQLDRVETQYFGPGTRLLVL.

The gene calls are TRBV6-5 and TRBJ1-1, with a tentative D call TRBD1 (5 bases). This CDR3 comprises 14 residues. CDR1 is MNHEY and CDR2 is SVGAGI in the germline V gene. V shed 2 bases and J shed 1 base, with 8 bases lying between them. Here the CDR3 reads CASSYGQGNTEAFF. In nucleotides, the CDR3 is TGTGCCAGCAGTTACGGGCAGGGGAACACTGAAGCTTTCTTT.

The chain carries TRBV7-9 and TRBJ2-7; possible D gene TRBD1, 6 bases. The CDR3 consists of 17 residues. Deletions cut 5 bases from V and 2 bases from J, with 22 bases between. Germline loops: CDR1 SEHNR, CDR2 FQNEAQ (reference sequence). In nucleotides, the CDR3 is TGTGCCAGCAGCCCCGTCGGGCAGGGGCGGCGCACCTACGAGCAGTACTTC. Its protein product is CASSPVGQGRRTYEQYF.

The V call is TRBV6-5, the J call TRBJ1-5; 7 bases align to TRBD1. CDR1 MNHEY and CDR2 SVGAGI come from the germline V gene. Germline trimming cut 6 bases from V and 5 bases from J; bases unmatched to any gene: 4. The CDR3 sequence is 13 residues long. The CDR3 sequence is CASSNTGDQPQHF. The CDR3 region has the DNA TGTGCCAGCAGCAATACAGGGGATCAGCCCCAGCATTTT.

The V call is TRBV11-2, the J call TRBJ1-1, with 8 bases lining up with TRBD1. Losses at the gene ends were 2 bases for V and 8 bases for J; bases not matched to a gene: 1. The length of the CDR3 is 12 residues. Per germline, CDR1 SGHAT and CDR2 FQNNGV. The CDR3 protein is CASSLTGGEAFF. CDR3 DNA sequence: TGTGCCAGCAGCTTAACAGGGGGGGAAGCTTTCTTT.

With respect to this clone: Other DNA sequences in the sample encode the same CDR3. The V gene is TRBV5-1, the J gene TRBJ2-7; D is unclear. The CDR3 is 12 amino acids. Germline V gene lookup returns CDR1 SGHRS and CDR2 YFSETQ. Trimming took 5 bases from V and 3 from J, leaving 9 bases between them. The CDR3 is CASSPPSYEQYF. CDR3 in DNA: TGCGCCAGCAGTCCGCCCAGCTACGAGCAGTACTTC.

The count of this clone is one. The chain has TRBV27 and TRBJ2-5; D possibly corresponds to TRBD1 (6 bases). The V gene's germline CDR1 is MNHEY and CDR2 SMNVEV (reference sequence). V was clipped by 6 bases and J by 1 base, with 15 bases between them. The CDR3 is 15 residues long. The CDR3 bases are TGTGCCAGCAGGGAAAGGGGGTCCCTCCAAGAGACCCAGTACTTC. It codes for CASRERGSLQETQYF.

This chain links TRBV11-2 with TRBJ2-1, with D possibly matching TRBD2 (5 bases). The CDR3 loop spans 15 amino acids. The ends were cut back, 1 base at V and 0 bases at J, with 7 bases in the middle. Per the germline V gene, CDR1 is SGHAT and CDR2 is FQNNGV. The CDR3 DNA reads as TGTGCCAGCAGCTTAGTTACTAGCTCCTACAATGAGCAGTTCTTC. As protein: CASSLVTSSYNEQFF.

This chain joins TRBV18 and TRBJ1-2; 9 nucleotides align to TRBD1. Germline lookup yields CDR1 KGHSH and CDR2 LQKENI. Trimming took 4 bases from V and 0 from J; bases not matched to a gene: 9. The CDR3 contains 17 residues. Here the CDR3 reads CASSLEQGALTNYGYTF. For the CDR3, the DNA is TGTGCCAGCTCACTTGAACAGGGGGCCCTTACTAACTATGGCTACACCTTC.

The genes are TRBV5-6 and TRBJ1-2, with 7 bases that match TRBD1. The CDR3 has 14 amino acids. The germline V gene has CDR1 SGHDT and CDR2 YYEEEE. V trimming: 4 bases; J trimming: 6 bases; junction bases outside the gene matches: 9. CDR3 amino acids: CASSRAGTEDGYTF. CDR3 sequence (DNA): TGTGCCAGCAGCCGAGCCGGGACAGAAGATGGCTACACCTTC. Combining the CDR3 with reference TRBV5-6 and TRBJ1-2 gives the whole variable domain DAGVTQSPTHLIKTRGQQVTLRCSPKSGHDTVSWYQQALGQGPQFIFQYYEEEERQRGNFPDRFSGHQFPNYSSELNVNALLLGDSALYLCASSRAGTEDGYTFGSGTRLTVV.

This clone was recorded once. The rearrangement joins TRBV11-3 to TRBJ2-4, with D perhaps TRBD2 (6 bases). Germline lookup yields CDR1 SGHNT and CDR2 YENEEA. Deletions cut 1 base from V and 9 bases from J, with 10 bases between. The CDR3 length is 13 residues. The CDR3 protein is CASSLGIGGIQYF. CDR3 DNA: TGTGCCAGCAGCTTAGGTATCGGGGGCATTCAGTACTTC. Complete variable domain (other parts from reference TRBV11-3 and TRBJ2-4): EAGVVQSPRYKIIEKKQPVAFWCNPISGHNTLYWYLQNLGQGPELLIRYENEEAVDDSQLPKDRFSAERLKGVDSTLKIQPAELGDSAVYLCASSLGIGGIQYFGAGTRLSVL.

The chain joins TRBV30 to TRBJ1-5, with no clear D. Trimming removed 3 bases at V and 3 bases at J, with 9 bases between. Germline V gene data show CDR1 as GTSNPN and CDR2 as SVGIG (reference sequence). CDR3 size: 13 residues. The CDR3 sequence: CAWSHSLNQPQHF. As DNA, the CDR3 is TGTGCCTGGAGCCACAGCCTCAATCAGCCCCAGCATTTT.